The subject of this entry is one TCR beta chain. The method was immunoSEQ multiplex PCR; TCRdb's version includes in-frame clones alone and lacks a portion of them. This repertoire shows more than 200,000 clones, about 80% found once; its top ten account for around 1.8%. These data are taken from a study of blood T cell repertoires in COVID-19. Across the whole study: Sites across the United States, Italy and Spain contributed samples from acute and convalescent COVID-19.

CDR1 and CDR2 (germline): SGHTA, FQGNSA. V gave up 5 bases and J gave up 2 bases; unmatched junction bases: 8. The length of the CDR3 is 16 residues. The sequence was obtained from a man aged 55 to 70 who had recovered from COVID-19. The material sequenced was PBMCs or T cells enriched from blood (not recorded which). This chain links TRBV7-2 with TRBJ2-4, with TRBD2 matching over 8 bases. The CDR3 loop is CASSVVGGASKNIQYF. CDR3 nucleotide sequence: TGTGCCAGCAGCGTGGTCGGGGGGGCCTCCAAAAACATTCAGTACTTC.